The clone carrying this T cell receptor (beta chain) was detected a few times. Authors' processing steps: Cell counts per sample came from amplifying reference gene primers. Measured with immunoSEQ multiplex PCR; TCRdb has only the in-frame clones, and not every one. The V and J calls and clone size are taken from that table; D and trimming were inferred from the DNA. The data contain more than 150,000 clones, about four fifths of them singletons. Germline CDR1 and CDR2: SGHAT and FQNNGV. CDR3 length equals 12 residues. Trimming cost V 4 bases and J 3 bases, with 6 bases left between them. The data stem from a study of blood T cell repertoires in COVID-19. Study-wide background: Samples came from the United States, Italy and Spain, spanning acute and convalescent COVID-19. PBMCs, B-cell-depleted T cells, or T cells provided the cDNA or gDNA that made up the material.

This chain joins TRBV11-2 and TRBJ1-1, with D hard to call. Sequenced material: peripheral blood. This sequence was found in a man in his 60s with acute or convalescent COVID-19. This CDR3 is CASSSGYTEAFF. The CDR3 DNA follows: TGTGCCAGCAGCTCGGGGTACACTGAAGCTTTCTTT.